A selection of T cell receptor beta chains follows, all from one sample in a study of T cells in Graves' hyperthyroidism and ophthalmopathy. A single record per CDR3 protein comes from TCRdb applying MiXCR to the multiplex PCR reads. The sample carries more than 550,000 distinct CDR3 sequences, over 40% recorded once. The material sequenced was peripheral blood or thyroid tissue (not recorded which). The receptors stem from an adult man with Graves' disease, either hyperthyroidism or ophthalmopathy (not recorded which). The CDR3 runs from the conserved cysteine through the conserved F or W. A D gene is named only where the DNA matches it firmly. Part of the rows lack a size; the others show once, few, many or a class for expanded clones.

V	J	D	size	DNA	CDR3
TRBV7-9	TRBJ1-1	NA	NA	TGTGCCAGCAGCTTAGGAGGGGAACCTGAAGCTTTCTTT	CASSLGGEPEAFF
TRBV7-2	TRBJ1-5	NA	NA	TGTGCCAGCAGTTACGCAGGGTCCAATCAGCCCCAGCATTTT	CASSYAGSNQPQHF
TRBV20-1	TRBJ1-5	NA	NA	TGCAGTGCTGGTAGGGGGTATAGCAATCAGCCCCAGCATTTT	CSAGRGYSNQPQHF
TRBV9	TRBJ1-6	NA	many	TGTGCCAGCAGCCCTTTTGGAGGGCCGGTAGATTCACCCCTCCACTTT	CASSPFGGPVDSPLHF
TRBV7-2	TRBJ2-5	NA	NA	TGTGCCAGCAAACCACAGCCCGGGACGCAAGAGACCCAGTACTTC	CASKPQPGTQETQYF
TRBV12-3/TRBV12-4	TRBJ1-4	TRBD1	many	TGTGCCAGCAGCTTCGGACAGGGTGGAGAAAAACTGTTTTTT	CASSFGQGGEKLFF
TRBV5-1	TRBJ1-2	TRBD1	once	TGCGCCAGCAGCTTGGGGACAGGGAAGGAGATTTATGGCTACACCTTC	CASSLGTGKEIYGYTF
TRBV30	TRBJ1-1	NA	few	TGTGCCTGGAGTGCGGAGAACACTGAAGCTTTCTTT	CAWSAENTEAFF
TRBV29-1	TRBJ2-7	TRBD1	many	TGCAGCGTTGCGGTACAGGGGGTAGGCTCCTACGAGCAGTACTTC	CSVAVQGVGSYEQYF
TRBV7-2	TRBJ2-5	NA	NA	TGTGCCAGCAGCCCAGGGGGAGGGCAGAGTCAAGAGACCCAGCACTTC	CASSPGGGQSQETQHF
TRBV7-9	TRBJ1-6	NA	NA	TGTGCCAGCAGCTTAGGGGGCCCGAATAATTCACCCCTCCACTTT	CASSLGGPNNSPLHF
TRBV2	TRBJ1-5	NA	few	TGTGCCAGCAAACGGGGGGGAGGCAATCAGCCCCAGCATTTT	CASKRGGGNQPQHF
TRBV5-1	TRBJ1-1	NA	few	TGCGCCAGCAGCTTCGGCACTTTCCCTGAAGCTTTCTTT	CASSFGTFPEAFF
TRBV7-9	TRBJ1-4	TRBD1	many	TGTGCCAGCAGCCCGGGACAGCCTAATGAAAAACTGTTTTTT	CASSPGQPNEKLFF
TRBV7-9	TRBJ2-7	TRBD1	few	TGTGCCAGCAGTCAGACAGGGGAGGCGGGCGAGCAGTACTTC	CASSQTGEAGEQYF
TRBV7-2	TRBJ2-7	TRBD1	many	TGTGCCAGCAGCTTTTCGGACAGGGCCTACGAGCAGTACTTC	CASSFSDRAYEQYF
TRBV7-8	TRBJ2-7	TRBD1	few	TGTGCCAGCAGCTTAACAGGGGCGCAACTTGGCGAGCAGTACTTC	CASSLTGAQLGEQYF
TRBV29-1	TRBJ2-2	TRBD1	NA	TGCAGCGTTATTACAGGGGGCACCACCGGGGAGCTGTTTTTT	CSVITGGTTGELFF
TRBV12-3/TRBV12-4	TRBJ2-7	TRBD1	NA	TGTGCCAGCAGCCCTCCGGGACAGCCCTACGAGCAGTACTTC	CASSPPGQPYEQYF
TRBV29-1	TRBJ1-2	NA	many	TGCAGCGTTGGGAACTATGGCTACACCTTC	CSVGNYGYTF
TRBV7-6	TRBJ1-1	TRBD1	NA	TGTGCCAGCAGCCCACGCTACAGGGGGCTTGGAGCTTTCTTT	CASSPRYRGLGAFF
TRBV2	TRBJ1-1	NA	many	TGTGCCAGCAGTGTGGCAAGGCCATCCCTCACTGAAGCTTTCTTT	CASSVARPSLTEAFF
TRBV5-1	TRBJ1-1	NA	many	TGTGCCAGCAGCTTGGAAGGGGTCACTGAAGCTTTCTTT	CASSLEGVTEAFF
TRBV10-3	TRBJ1-5	TRBD1	NA	TGTGCCATCGGGGACACAGGGGTCAATCAGCCCCAGCATTTT	CAIGDTGVNQPQHF
TRBV25-1	TRBJ1-6	NA	many	TGTGCCAGCAGGGAGACAGTGGCAAATTCACCCCTCCACTTT	CASRETVANSPLHF
TRBV15	TRBJ2-5	TRBD2	NA	TGTGCCACCAGCAGGACAGCGGGGAGAGAGACCCAGTACTTC	CATSRTAGRETQYF
TRBV6-5	TRBJ2-7	NA	NA	TGTGCCAGCAGAGGACTGCACTCCTACGAGCAGTACTTC	CASRGLHSYEQYF
TRBV10-3	TRBJ2-7	NA	few	TGTGCCAGCAGTTATGAAGGGTTCTACGAGCAGTACTTC	CASSYEGFYEQYF
TRBV6-5	TRBJ1-1	NA	few	TGTGCCAGCACCATAAAATACGGGGCCCAGAACACTGAAGCTTTCTTT	CASTIKYGAQNTEAFF
TRBV15	TRBJ2-5	TRBD1	NA	TGTGCCACCAGCGGTGACAGGGGGACTGAGACCCAGTACTTC	CATSGDRGTETQYF
TRBV12-3/TRBV12-4	TRBJ1-5	NA	once	TGTGCCAGCAAGAGGAGTGGAGATTTTCAGCCCCAGCATTTT	CASKRSGDFQPQHF